This TCR beta chain was identified during a study of beta chain features in type 1 diabetes. Germline CDR1 reads SGHRS; CDR2 reads YFSETQ. CDR3 length: 18 amino acids. Trimming left V 4 bases short and J 0 bases short, with 19 bases between. Broader study findings: People with Type 1 diabetes carried modestly yet significantly shorter TCRB CDR3s in all four CD4+ subsets. The naive, central memory and Treg TCRB repertoires showed an apparent similarity that was greater among patients than among healthy donors.

cDNA synthesis used the whole RNA isolate, giving expressed TCRB sequences. Using immunoSEQ multiplex PCR, the repertoire was profiled, and TCRdb retains in-frame clones only, with some absent. The top ten clones hold approximately 1% of a sample with 300,000 or so clones, around 9.7% of them seen once. Notes on this clone: No antigen is known for it.

There was one heparinised blood draw per donor, averaging approximately 120 mL. The sample taken for sequencing was central memory CD4+ T cells from blood. J is TRBJ1-4 and V is TRBV5-1; D is perhaps TRBD1 (6 bases). This receptor was identified in a man under 40 with type 1 diabetes. CDR3 residues: CASSRTPGQWSTNEKLFF. As DNA, the CDR3 is TGCGCCAGCAGCCGGACACCCGGACAGTGGTCAACTAATGAAAAACTGTTTTTT. The whole variable domain, remainder taken from reference TRBV5-1 and TRBJ1-4, is KAGVTQTPRYLIKTRGQQVTLSCSPISGHRSVSWYQQTPGQGLQFLFEYFSETQRNKGNFPGRFSGRQFSNSRSEMNVSTLELGDSALYLCASSRTPGQWSTNEKLFFGSGTQLSVL.